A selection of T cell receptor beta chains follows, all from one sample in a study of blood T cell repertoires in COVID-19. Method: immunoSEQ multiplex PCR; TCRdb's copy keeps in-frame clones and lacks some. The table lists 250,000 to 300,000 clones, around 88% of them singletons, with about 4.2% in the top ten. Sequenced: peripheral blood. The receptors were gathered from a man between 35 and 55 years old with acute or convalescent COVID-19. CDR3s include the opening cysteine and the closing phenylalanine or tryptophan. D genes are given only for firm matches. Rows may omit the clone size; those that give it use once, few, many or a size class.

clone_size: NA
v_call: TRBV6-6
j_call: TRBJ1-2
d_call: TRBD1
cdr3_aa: CASSYSIGQGYGYTF
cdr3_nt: TGTGCCAGCAGTTACTCGATCGGACAGGGCTATGGCTACACCTTC

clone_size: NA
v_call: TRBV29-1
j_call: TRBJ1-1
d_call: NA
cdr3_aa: CSADTGLNTEAFF
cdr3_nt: TGCAGCGCCGATACAGGGTTGAACACTGAAGCTTTCTTT

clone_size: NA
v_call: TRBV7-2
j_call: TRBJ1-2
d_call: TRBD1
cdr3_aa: CASSSQDREDGYTF
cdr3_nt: TGTGCCAGCAGCTCCCAGGACAGGGAGGATGGCTACACCTTC

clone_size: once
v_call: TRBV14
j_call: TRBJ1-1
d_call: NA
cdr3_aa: CASSRRTGRAFF
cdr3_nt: TGTGCCAGCAGCCGGCGAACAGGGAGAGCTTTCTTT

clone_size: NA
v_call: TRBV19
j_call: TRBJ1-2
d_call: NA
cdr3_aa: CASSLPGTGSSYGYTF
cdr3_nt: TGTGCCAGTAGTCTCCCGGGAACAGGGAGTAGCTATGGCTACACCTTC

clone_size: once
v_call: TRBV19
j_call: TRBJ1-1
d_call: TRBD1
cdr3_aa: CASSTYRDRVENTEAFF
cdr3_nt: TGTGCCAGTAGTACTTACCGGGACAGAGTAGAGAACACTGAAGCTTTCTTT

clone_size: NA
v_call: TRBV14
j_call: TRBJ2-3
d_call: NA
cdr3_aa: CASSRLRFPGDTQYF
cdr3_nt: TGTGCCAGCAGCCGCCTCCGGTTCCCAGGAGATACGCAGTATTTT

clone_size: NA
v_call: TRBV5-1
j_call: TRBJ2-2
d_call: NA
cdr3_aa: CASSLVPGTGELFF
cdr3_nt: TGCGCCAGCAGCTTGGTCCCGGGGACCGGGGAGCTGTTTTTT

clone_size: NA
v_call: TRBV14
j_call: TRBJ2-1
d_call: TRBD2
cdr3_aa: CASSQVLADEQFF
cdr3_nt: TGTGCCAGCAGCCAAGTCCTAGCGGATGAGCAGTTCTTC

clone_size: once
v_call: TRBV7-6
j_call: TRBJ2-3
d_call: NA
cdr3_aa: CASSLQGGASTDTQYF
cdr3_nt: TGTGCCAGCAGCCTTCAAGGGGGGGCGAGCACAGATACGCAGTATTTT

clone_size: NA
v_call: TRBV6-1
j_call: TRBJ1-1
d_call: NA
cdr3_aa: CASSDGPGDTEAFF
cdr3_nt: TGTGCCAGCAGTGACGGTCCAGGGGACACTGAAGCTTTCTTT

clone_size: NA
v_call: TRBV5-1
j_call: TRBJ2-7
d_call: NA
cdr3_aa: CASSLDPTSLYEQYF
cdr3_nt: TGCGCCAGCAGCTTGGACCCGACTAGTCTCTACGAGCAGTACTTC

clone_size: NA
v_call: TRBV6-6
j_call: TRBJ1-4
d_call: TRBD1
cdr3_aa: CASILQGRLFQEKLFF
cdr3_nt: TGTGCCAGCATCCTACAGGGGCGCTTATTTCAAGAAAAACTGTTTTTT

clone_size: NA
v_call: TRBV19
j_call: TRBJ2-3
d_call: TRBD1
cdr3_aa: CASGVRGLTDTQYF
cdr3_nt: TGTGCCAGTGGAGTTAGGGGGCTCACAGATACGCAGTATTTT

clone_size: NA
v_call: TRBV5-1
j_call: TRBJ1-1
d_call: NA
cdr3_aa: CASSPGRGRGNTEAFF
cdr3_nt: TGCGCCAGCAGCCCCGGCCGGGGGAGGGGGAACACTGAAGCTTTCTTT

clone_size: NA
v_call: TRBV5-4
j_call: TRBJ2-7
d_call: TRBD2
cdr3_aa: CASSLPGLASHEQYF
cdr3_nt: TGTGCCAGCAGCTTGCCGGGACTAGCGTCGCACGAGCAGTACTTC

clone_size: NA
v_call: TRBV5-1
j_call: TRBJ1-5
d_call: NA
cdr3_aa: CASSLDSPDQPQHF
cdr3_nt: TGCGCCAGCAGCTTGGACTCTCCGGATCAGCCCCAGCATTTT